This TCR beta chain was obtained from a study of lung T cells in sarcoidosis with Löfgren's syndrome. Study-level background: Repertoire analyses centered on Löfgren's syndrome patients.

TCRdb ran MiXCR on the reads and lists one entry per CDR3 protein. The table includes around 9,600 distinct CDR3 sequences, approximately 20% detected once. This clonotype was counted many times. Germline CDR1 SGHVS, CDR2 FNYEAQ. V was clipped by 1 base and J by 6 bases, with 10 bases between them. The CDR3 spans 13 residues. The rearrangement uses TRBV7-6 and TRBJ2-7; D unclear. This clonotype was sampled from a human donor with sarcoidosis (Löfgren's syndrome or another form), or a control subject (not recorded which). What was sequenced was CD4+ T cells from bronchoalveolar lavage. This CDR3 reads CASSLGVQAEQYF. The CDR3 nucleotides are TGTGCCAGCAGCTTAGGAGTGCAGGCCGAGCAGTACTTC.